The clone carrying this T cell receptor beta chain has a single count. TCRdb's table, derived via immunoSEQ multiplex PCR, lists solely in-frame clones and lacks some. The sample lists tens of thousands of clones, about nine tenths occurring once. This record comes from a study of T cell responses to AZD1222 COVID-19 vaccine. Germline CDR1 reads SGHRS; CDR2 reads YFSETQ. The CDR3 extends over 14 amino acids. J lost 6 bases, V lost 4 bases, and 6 bases had no gene match. The clonotype comes from an adult who received the AZD1222 COVID-19 vaccine. The sample here was peripheral blood, taken 28 days after the second AZD1222 dose. The rearrangement joins TRBV5-1 to TRBJ2-3; 9 bases map to TRBD2. CDR3 sequence (DNA): TGCGCCAGCAGCGTAGCGGGAGCCCTGGATACGCAGTATTTT. Its translation is CASSVAGALDTQYF. The entire variable domain, with the rest obtained from reference TRBV5-1 and TRBJ2-3, is as follows: KAGVTQTPRYLIKTRGQQVTLSCSPISGHRSVSWYQQTPGQGLQFLFEYFSETQRNKGNFPGRFSGRQFSNSRSEMNVSTLELGDSALYLCASSVAGALDTQYFGPGTRLTVL.